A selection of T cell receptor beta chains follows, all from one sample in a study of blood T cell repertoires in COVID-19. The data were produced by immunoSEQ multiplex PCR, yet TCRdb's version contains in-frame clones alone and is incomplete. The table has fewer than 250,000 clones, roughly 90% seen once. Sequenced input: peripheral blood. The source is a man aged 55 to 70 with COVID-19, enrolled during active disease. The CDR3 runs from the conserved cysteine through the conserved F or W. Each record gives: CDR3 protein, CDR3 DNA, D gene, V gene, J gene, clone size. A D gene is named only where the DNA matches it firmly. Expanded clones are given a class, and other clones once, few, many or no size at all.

CDR3 protein: CASSLAGSTGELFF
CDR3 DNA: TGTGCCAGCAGTTTGGCGGGCAGCACCGGGGAGCTGTTTTTT
D gene: NA
V gene: TRBV27
J gene: TRBJ2-2
clone size: NA

CDR3 protein: CASSGGRDYGYTF
CDR3 DNA: TGTGCCAGCAGTGGCGGGAGAGACTATGGCTACACCTTC
D gene: NA
V gene: TRBV2
J gene: TRBJ1-2
clone size: NA

CDR3 protein: CASSVGSGGTGGYTF
CDR3 DNA: TGTGCCAGCAGCGTAGGGTCAGGGGGCACGGGTGGCTACACCTTC
D gene: TRBD1
V gene: TRBV9
J gene: TRBJ1-2
clone size: NA

CDR3 protein: CASSAARGPGELFF
CDR3 DNA: TGCGCCAGCAGCGCAGCCAGGGGTCCCGGGGAGCTGTTTTTT
D gene: NA
V gene: TRBV5-1
J gene: TRBJ2-2
clone size: NA

CDR3 protein: CANPDRGFF
CDR3 DNA: TGTGCCAACCCGGATCGAGGGTTTTTT
D gene: NA
V gene: TRBV5-6
J gene: TRBJ1-4
clone size: NA

CDR3 protein: CASSLVGGSYNEQFF
CDR3 DNA: TGTGCCAGCAGCTTAGTCGGGGGCTCCTACAATGAGCAGTTCTTC
D gene: NA
V gene: TRBV7-2
J gene: TRBJ2-1
clone size: NA

CDR3 protein: CASSPDWGRRGEQYF
CDR3 DNA: TGTGCCAGCAGCCCAGATTGGGGCCGTAGGGGCGAGCAGTACTTC
D gene: NA
V gene: TRBV7-2
J gene: TRBJ2-7
clone size: NA

CDR3 protein: CAITRAGGRGEQYF
CDR3 DNA: TGTGCCATCACCAGAGCGGGAGGGCGGGGAGAGCAGTACTTC
D gene: TRBD2
V gene: TRBV10-3
J gene: TRBJ2-7
clone size: NA

CDR3 protein: CASSKQGLGYGYTF
CDR3 DNA: TGTGCCAGCAGTAAACAGGGGCTGGGCTATGGCTACACCTTC
D gene: TRBD1
V gene: TRBV27
J gene: TRBJ1-2
clone size: NA

CDR3 protein: CASSQPRQGNTEAFF
CDR3 DNA: TGTGCCAGCAGCCAACCACGTCAGGGGAACACTGAAGCTTTCTTT
D gene: NA
V gene: TRBV3-1/TRBV3-2
J gene: TRBJ1-1
clone size: NA

CDR3 protein: CASSLVEWRENYNEQFF
CDR3 DNA: TGTGCCAGCAGCTTAGTGGAGTGGCGGGAAAACTACAATGAGCAGTTCTTC
D gene: NA
V gene: TRBV7-2
J gene: TRBJ2-1
clone size: once

CDR3 protein: CASSLSAAGGSSGQYF
CDR3 DNA: TGTGCCAGCAGCTTATCCGCAGCGGGAGGCTCGTCTGGGCAGTACTTC
D gene: TRBD2
V gene: TRBV7-9
J gene: TRBJ2-7
clone size: NA

CDR3 protein: CASSRSSANTGELFF
CDR3 DNA: TGTGCCAGCAGCCGGAGTAGTGCGAACACCGGGGAGCTGTTTTTT
D gene: NA
V gene: TRBV3-1/TRBV3-2
J gene: TRBJ2-2
clone size: NA

CDR3 protein: CASSLEATGSPLHF
CDR3 DNA: TGTGCCAGCAGCTTGGAGGCGACGGGTTCACCCCTCCACTTT
D gene: NA
V gene: TRBV5-5
J gene: TRBJ1-6
clone size: once

CDR3 protein: CASTDRVSYEQYF
CDR3 DNA: TGTGCCAGCACGGACAGGGTTTCCTACGAGCAGTACTTC
D gene: TRBD1
V gene: TRBV5-6
J gene: TRBJ2-7
clone size: NA